This T cell receptor beta chain originates from a study of blood T cell repertoires in COVID-19. In the study overall: Sample material is recorded as cDNA or gDNA derived from T cells, B-cell-depleted T cells, or PBMCs.

Clones were sequenced by immunoSEQ multiplex PCR, and TCRdb holds only the in-frame ones, with some missing. The profile shows roughly 210,000 clones, roughly 84% of them singletons. Categorization into cohorts depended on clinical history that participants reported. This clone has only a few counts. The CDR3 sequence is 15 residues long. Trimming removed 2 bases from V and 2 bases from J, with 10 bases in between. Germline CDR1 reads MNHEY; CDR2 reads SVGEGT. This clonotype was obtained from a man aged 25 to 40 in a cohort exposed to, infected with or recovered from COVID-19 (not recorded which). The V call is TRBV6-2 or TRBV6-3, the J call TRBJ1-5; TRBD1 is a possible D gene (5 bases). The sequencing sample was made of PBMCs or T cells enriched from blood (not recorded which). The CDR3 bases are TGTGCCAGCAGTTACGGGGGAGGTGGCAATCAGCCCCAGCATTTT. Protein product: CASSYGGGGNQPQHF.